The 14 T cell receptor beta chains given below trace back to one sample, sequenced in a study of CD8 T cells in ankylosing spondylitis. Each CDR3 protein is one row after TCRdb ran MiXCR on the 5' RACE reads. Of over 200,000 distinct CDR3 sequences listed, about 10% are singletons. The sample consisted of blood, either unsorted or a sorted T cell fraction (not recorded which). These receptors were collected from a male donor with ankylosing spondylitis or in good health (not recorded which).

This clonotype was detected many times. This chain links TRBV20-1 with TRBJ1-2; 9 bases are a match to TRBD1. The ends lost 0 bases at V and 1 base at J; junction bases unmatched: 6. Looked up from germline, CDR1 is DFQATT and CDR2 is SNEGSKA (reference sequence). The CDR3 covers 16 residues. Here the CDR3 reads CSAREKRTGDNYGYTF. CDR3 DNA: TGCAGTGCTAGAGAGAAGAGGACAGGGGATAACTATGGCTACACCTTC.

Ten or more counts support this clonotype. The chain links TRBV27 to TRBJ1-6; TRBD1 is a possible D gene (6 bases). Germline assignment: CDR1 MNHEY and CDR2 SMNVEV (reference sequence). The CDR3 is 15 amino acids. Between the trimmed V and J ends, which lost 4 bases and 7 bases, there was a span of 14 bases. CDR3 residues: CASSYQGLGNSPLHF. CDR3 nucleotides: TGTGCCAGCAGTTATCAGGGGTTGGGCAATTCACCCCTCCACTTT.

The genes are TRBV7-2 and TRBJ2-3; tentative D call: TRBD1 (5 bases). This CDR3 has 12 amino acids. The V gene lost 5 bases and the J gene lost 8 bases, with 11 bases spanning the gap. Germline assignment: CDR1 SGHTA and CDR2 FQGNSA. The CDR3 coding sequence is TGTGCCAGCAGCCTAGGGGTTGCTACGCAGTATTTT. Translation gives CASSLGVATQYF. Full variable domain (outside the CDR3, taken from reference TRBV7-2 and TRBJ2-3): GAGVSQSPSNKVTEKGKDVELRCDPISGHTALYWYRQSLGQGLEFLIYFQGNSAPDKSGLPSDRFSAERTGGSVSTLTIQRTQQEDSAVYLCASSLGVATQYFGPGTRLTVL.

This clonotype was recorded many times. The CDR3 loop reads CSALRAGTDTQYF. CDR3 bases: TGCAGTGCTCTACGGGCGGGCACAGATACGCAGTATTTT. V usage is TRBV20-1 and J usage is TRBJ2-3; D unclear. Germline V gives CDR1 DFQATT, CDR2 SNEGSKA (reference sequence). The CDR3 has 13 residues. Trimming cost V 5 bases and J 1 base, with 10 bases left between them.

This clonotype was found many times. The chain uses TRBV20-1 and TRBJ1-5; the match to TRBD1 covers 9 bases. The CDR3 length is 15 residues. After removal of 0 bases from V and 7 bases from J, the junction contained 7 bases not matched to a gene. CDR1 is DFQATT and CDR2 is SNEGSKA in the germline V gene (reference sequence). As DNA, the CDR3 is TGCAGTGCTAGAGAAGGCACAGGGGGCCACCAGCCCCAGCATTTT. Its translation: CSAREGTGGHQPQHF.

This clonotype was picked up a small number of times. The rearrangement links TRBV5-1 to TRBJ2-5, with a tentative D call TRBD1 (5 bases). Trimming stripped 0 bases from V and 5 bases from J, with 11 bases between. Germline lookup yields CDR1 SGHRS and CDR2 YFSETQ. This CDR3 contains 14 residues. Written as DNA, the CDR3 is TGCGCCAGCAGCTTGGAAGGGGCCCTTGAGACCCAGTACTTC. Translated, it gives CASSLEGALETQYF. The whole variable domain, filled in from reference TRBV5-1 and TRBJ2-5, reads KAGVTQTPRYLIKTRGQQVTLSCSPISGHRSVSWYQQTPGQGLQFLFEYFSETQRNKGNFPGRFSGRQFSNSRSEMNVSTLELGDSALYLCASSLEGALETQYFGPGTRLLVL.

This clonotype was counted ten times or more. V usage is TRBV7-2 and J usage is TRBJ2-2; D might be TRBD2 (5 bases). Trimming stripped 5 bases from V and 0 bases from J, with 10 bases between. CDR1 and CDR2 (germline): SGHTA, FQGNSA. The length of the CDR3 is 15 residues. CDR3 sequence: CASSKRDPNTGELFF. The CDR3 DNA follows: TGTGCCAGCAGCAAACGGGATCCGAACACCGGGGAGCTGTTTTTT.

The genes are TRBV3-1 and TRBJ1-1; D ambiguous. The length of the CDR3 is 14 residues. The V gene lost 3 bases and the J gene lost 5 bases, with 13 bases spanning the gap. CDR1 and CDR2 (germline): LGHDT, YNNKEL (reference sequence). DNA of the CDR3: TGTGCCAGCAGCCAGGACTCACTGGGGACTGAAGCTTTCTTT. This sequence encodes CASSQDSLGTEAFF.

Many counts were recorded for this clonotype. V usage is TRBV6-2 or TRBV6-3 and J usage is TRBJ2-7; D is tentatively TRBD1 or TRBD2 (5 bases each). CDR3 size: 12 residues. The germline CDR1 and CDR2 sequences are MNHEY and SVGEGT. V lost 5 bases and J 0 bases, leaving 5 bases between the germline ends. The CDR3 here is CASSGTSYEQYF. CDR3 DNA sequence: TGTGCCAGCAGTGGGACCTCCTACGAGCAGTACTTC.

This clonotype was recorded many times. This chain uses TRBV29-1 with TRBJ2-3; 7 nucleotides agree with TRBD1. This CDR3 is 12 amino acids long. J gave up 5 bases and V 6 bases, and 5 bases lay outside the gene matches. Germline CDR1 reads SQVTM; CDR2 reads ANQGSEA. CDR3 DNA: TGCAGCGTCAGACAGGGCGGAGATACGCAGTATTTT. It codes for CSVRQGGDTQYF.

The chain employs TRBV5-6 and TRBJ2-5; the D is unclear. This CDR3 is built from 15 residues. Germline loops: CDR1 SGHDT, CDR2 YYEEEE. The V end lost 3 bases, the J end lost 2 bases, and 14 bases lay between the germline ends. CDR3 amino acids: CASSYSRAGQETQYF. The CDR3 DNA follows: TGTGCCAGCAGCTATTCACGGGCCGGTCAAGAGACCCAGTACTTC.

The table lists this clonotype with a few counts. The chain links TRBV24-1 to TRBJ2-7, with D perhaps given as TRBD1 or TRBD2 (5 bases each). The V end lost 4 bases, the J end lost 6 bases, and 21 bases lay between the germline ends. The CDR3 is 16 amino acids. Germline CDR1 and CDR2: KGHDR and SFDVKD. The CDR3, as DNA: TGTGCCACCAGTGACCCACCAGGGACGTCGAGCTCCGAGCAGTACTTC. Protein product: CATSDPPGTSSSEQYF.

This clonotype occurred many times. The rearrangement links TRBV12-3 or TRBV12-4 to TRBJ2-2; D is ambiguous. Trimming took 2 bases from V and 5 from J, leaving 6 bases between them. The CDR3 consists of 13 residues. Here the CDR3 reads CASSLIETGELFF. The CDR3 DNA reads as TGTGCCAGCAGTTTAATTGAGACCGGGGAGCTGTTTTTT.

J is TRBJ2-2 and V is TRBV6-1; no clear D gene. This CDR3 region has 14 residues. V was trimmed by 1 base and J by 6 bases, leaving 9 bases between them. Per the germline V gene, CDR1 is MNHNS and CDR2 is SASEGT. CDR3 amino acids: CASSEGVNSGELFF. CDR3 nucleotide sequence: TGTGCCAGCAGTGAAGGAGTCAACTCCGGGGAGCTGTTTTTT.